This passage covers 28 T cell receptor beta chains from one sample sequenced in a study of blood T cell repertoires in COVID-19. The protocol was immunoSEQ multiplex PCR, while the TCRdb copy is restricted to in-frame clones and leaves out a portion. The data contain under 200,000 clones, about 90% of them singletons. Sequenced input: peripheral blood. These receptors all come from a man aged 55 to 69 with active or convalescent COVID-19.

V is TRBV30 and J is TRBJ1-1, with D hard to call. CDR3 length: 14 residues. CDR1 GTSNPN and CDR2 SVGIG come from the germline V gene (reference sequence). V was shortened by 2 bases and J by 2 bases, with 12 bases between the two germline ends. As DNA, the CDR3 is TGTGCCTGGAGTTCCACCCCAGGAAACACTGAAGCTTTCTTT. Amino acids: CAWSSTPGNTEAFF.

This sequence joins TRBV2 and TRBJ2-3; 15 nucleotides agree with TRBD2. Trimming took 5 bases from V and 5 from J; bases not matched to a gene: 2. This CDR3 comprises 15 residues. Germline V gene sequence: CDR1 SNHLY, CDR2 FYNNEI. The CDR3 spells CASSLGLAGGDTQYF. CDR3 sequence (DNA): TGTGCCAGCAGTTTGGGACTAGCGGGGGGAGATACGCAGTATTTT.

This clone occurred once. V and J are TRBV14 and TRBJ2-5; no clear D gene. CDR3 length: 14 amino acids. The germline V gene has CDR1 SGHDN and CDR2 FVKESK. V shed 0 bases and J shed 7 bases, with 12 bases lying between them. The CDR3: CASSQDFSVGTQYF. The CDR3 nucleotides read TGTGCCAGCAGCCAAGATTTCTCGGTCGGGACCCAGTACTTC.

V gene TRBV21-1 combines with J gene TRBJ1-3; the D call in the table, TRBD1, was not verified against the DNA. TRBV21-1 represents a pseudogene. The CDR3 has 14 amino acids. The CDR3 loop is CASSVTGTGNTIYF. The CDR3 nucleotides read TGTGCCAGCAGTGTGACAGGGACTGGAAACACCATATATTTT.

This clone was picked up a small number of times. V and J are TRBV6-6 and TRBJ1-1; 7 bases line up with TRBD1. This CDR3 spans 14 amino acids. In germline, CDR1 is MNHNY, CDR2 SVGAGI (reference sequence). J lost 0 bases, V lost 7 bases, and 5 bases had no gene match. The CDR3 DNA reads TGTGCCAGCACCCAGGGACAGCTGAACACTGAAGCTTTCTTT. This encodes CASTQGQLNTEAFF.

Regarding this clone: The sample carries other DNA sequences with the same CDR3. J is TRBJ2-5 and V is TRBV5-1; 9 nucleotides line up with TRBD2. The J segment lost 7 bases and the V segment lost 0 bases, leaving 10 bases of the junction unmatched. CDR3 length: 16 residues. Germline CDR1 SGHRS, CDR2 YFSETQ. Written as DNA, the CDR3 is TGCGCCAGCAGCTTGGCCGGGCGGGGGGGCCTAGGGACCCAGTACTTC. Its protein product is CASSLAGRGGLGTQYF.

CDR3 in DNA: TGTGCCGGAAGGGGGAACACCGGGGAGCTGTTTTTT. This translates into CAGRGNTGELFF. This chain uses TRBV6-5 with TRBJ2-2; TRBD1 might be the D (5 bases). Trimming removed 11 bases at V and 1 base at J, with 8 bases between. CDR1 and CDR2 (germline): MNHEY, SVGAGI. The CDR3 is made up of 12 amino acids.

The rearrangement links TRBV11-2 to TRBJ2-5, with 8 bases aligning to TRBD2. The V segment lost 5 bases and the J segment 3 bases; nucleotides outside the gene matches: 8. The CDR3 is made up of 15 amino acids. Germline CDR1 SGHAT, CDR2 FQNNGV. The CDR3, as DNA: TGTGCCAGCAGCCCTCGGACTAGCAGGGAAGAGACCCAGTACTTC. Its protein is CASSPRTSREETQYF.

The chain combines TRBV7-9 with TRBJ2-7; 8 nucleotides align to TRBD1. Germline loops: CDR1 SEHNR, CDR2 FQNEAQ (reference sequence). With 2 bases clipped from V and 2 bases from J, the junction kept 5 bases outside the gene matches. The length of the CDR3 is 15 residues. CDR3 nucleotides: TGTGCCAGCAGCTTATTACAGGGGGGACCCTACGAGCAGTACTTC. Protein sequence: CASSLLQGGPYEQYF.

The chain combines TRBV6-1 with TRBJ2-2, with a weak D call TRBD1 (5 bases). Germline CDR1 MNHNS, CDR2 SASEGT. Trimming pared 0 bases from V and 5 bases from J, leaving 13 bases between. This CDR3 has 16 amino acids. CDR3 nucleotide sequence: TGTGCCAGCAGTGAAGCGTGGACACGGAGAACCGGGGAGCTGTTTTTT. This codes for CASSEAWTRRTGELFF.

The rearrangement uses TRBV5-4 and TRBJ1-3; 7 nucleotides align to TRBD1. Trimming cost V 0 bases and J 1 base; bases outside gene matches: 4. From germline, CDR1 is SGHNT and CDR2 YYREEE (reference sequence). The CDR3 covers 16 residues. The CDR3 loop is CASSLGPRGSGNTIYF. The DNA for the CDR3 is TGTGCCAGCAGCTTGGGCCCCAGGGGGTCTGGAAACACCATATATTTT.

CDR3 DNA sequence: TGTGCCAGCAGTGACCAGGGGGCGAACTATGGCTACACCTTC. Translated: CASSDQGANYGYTF. V gene TRBV2 combines with J gene TRBJ1-2, with TRBD1 matching 8 bases. The germline CDR1 and CDR2 sequences are SNHLY and FYNNEI. The CDR3 has 14 amino acids. Losses at the gene ends were 3 bases for V and 2 bases for J; bases not matched to a gene: 2.

A note on this clone: Within the sample, other DNA sequences also encode this same CDR3. The chain links TRBV10-1 to TRBJ1-4; tentatively, D is TRBD1 (5 bases). Looked up from germline, CDR1 is WNHNN and CDR2 is SYGVQD (reference sequence). V was shortened by 3 bases and J by 7 bases, with 6 bases between the two germline ends. The CDR3 length is 12 residues. The CDR3 DNA follows: TGCGCCAGCAGTGATCAGGGTGAAAAACTGTTTTTT. Encoded protein: CASSDQGEKLFF.

CDR3 in amino acids: CARAGGGTEAFF. CDR3 in DNA: TGTGCCCGCGCAGGGGGTGGTACTGAAGCTTTCTTT. The rearrangement links TRBV30 to TRBJ1-1; 7 bases fit TRBD1. Trimming cost V 8 bases and J 5 bases; bases outside gene matches: 8. The V gene's germline CDR1 is GTSNPN and CDR2 SVGIG (reference sequence). CDR3 length equals 12 residues.

The chain couples TRBV18 to TRBJ1-6; D possibly corresponds to TRBD1 (6 bases). V gave up 3 bases and J gave up 4 bases, with 16 bases separating them. CDR3 length equals 17 residues. Per germline, CDR1 KGHSH and CDR2 LQKENI. CDR3 DNA sequence: TGTGCCAGCTCACCTCTGCCAACAGGGACATATAATTCACCCCTCCACTTT. Its protein product is CASSPLPTGTYNSPLHF. The full variable domain, completed using reference TRBV18 and TRBJ1-6, is NAGVMQNPRHLVRRRGQEARLRCSPMKGHSHVYWYRQLPEEGLKFMVYLQKENIIDESGMPKERFSAEFPKEGPSILRIQQVVRGDSAAYFCASSPLPTGTYNSPLHFGNGTRLTVT.

This chain uses TRBV19 with TRBJ2-7, with a weak D call TRBD2 (6 bases). The V and J ends lost 3 bases and 4 bases respectively, with 13 bases between them. This CDR3 has 14 residues. CDR1 and CDR2 from the germline V gene are LNHDA and SQIVND (reference sequence). The CDR3 sequence is CASSIGAGRYEQYF. The CDR3 nucleotides read TGTGCCAGTAGTATCGGCGCAGGGAGGTACGAGCAGTACTTC.

This clone has more than one count but fewer than ten. The rearrangement uses TRBV6-5 and TRBJ2-7; 9 positions agree with TRBD1. V shed 10 bases and J 3 bases; nucleotides not matched to a gene: 7. The CDR3 covers 13 residues. Germline lookup yields CDR1 MNHEY and CDR2 SVGAGI. CDR3 coding DNA: TGTGCCATCGGACAGGGGTCTCTCTACGAGCAGTACTTC. This gives the protein CAIGQGSLYEQYF.

This chain joins TRBV19 and TRBJ1-2, with 8 bases lining up with TRBD1. Trimming took 5 bases from V and 4 from J; bases not matched to a gene: 6. The length of the CDR3 is 14 residues. Germline CDR1 LNHDA, CDR2 SQIVND (reference sequence). The DNA of the CDR3 is TGTGCCAGTAGTCCCTGGGACAGGTCCTATGGCTACACCTTC. Residues: CASSPWDRSYGYTF. The variable domain in full, completed from reference TRBV19 and TRBJ1-2, reads DGGITQSPKYLFRKEGQNVTLSCEQNLNHDAMYWYRQDPGQGLRLIYYSQIVNDFQKGDIAEGYSVSREKKESFPLTVTSAQKNPTAFYLCASSPWDRSYGYTFGSGTRLTVV.

This chain connects TRBV19 to TRBJ1-4; tentative D call: TRBD1 (5 bases). Trimming pared 5 bases from V and 0 bases from J, leaving 13 bases between. The CDR3 consists of 16 residues. Germline V CDR1 and CDR2: LNHDA, SQIVND (reference sequence). In DNA, the CDR3 is TGTGCCAGTAGTTTCTCGGACATTTCAACTAATGAAAAACTGTTTTTT. Translated, it gives CASSFSDISTNEKLFF.

J is TRBJ2-7 and V is TRBV7-5; TRBD1 was called by the table and not checked on the DNA. TRBV7-5 is tagged as a pseudogene. The length of the CDR3 is 18 residues. The CDR3: CVRSLAPYGTGGAYEQYF. The CDR3 DNA reads as TGTGTCAGAAGCTTGGCTCCGTACGGGACAGGGGGAGCCTACGAGCAGTACTTC.

This clone showed up just a few times. V and J are TRBV2 and TRBJ1-2; no firm D call. There are 14 residues in the CDR3. The germline V and J ends were trimmed by 4 bases and 2 bases, with 11 bases remaining between them. CDR1 SNHLY and CDR2 FYNNEI come from the germline V gene. CDR3 amino acids: CASSGGGSNYGYTF. The CDR3 coding sequence is TGTGCCAGCAGTGGAGGCGGGTCCAACTATGGCTACACCTTC.

This chain's CDR3 is CASGPFRGVLQETQYF. CDR3 nucleotide sequence: TGTGCCAGCGGCCCGTTCAGGGGAGTCCTGCAAGAGACCCAGTACTTC. The chain recombines TRBV7-9 with TRBJ2-5; possibly TRBD1 for D (6 bases). The CDR3 is 16 residues long. The ends were cut back, 8 bases at V and 2 bases at J, with 21 bases in the middle. CDR1 is SEHNR, CDR2 FQNEAQ, per germline (reference sequence).

This chain uses TRBV4-1 with TRBJ1-1, with 10 bases fitting TRBD1. The ends lost 4 bases at V and 7 bases at J; junction bases unmatched: 9. Germline values: CDR1 MGHRA, CDR2 YSYEKL. The CDR3 spans 15 residues. CDR3 region: CASSLSRDRGDEAFF. Written as DNA, the CDR3 is TGCGCCAGCAGCCTGTCCCGGGACAGGGGCGATGAAGCTTTCTTT.

The chain combines TRBV30 with TRBJ1-4, with 10 nucleotides matching TRBD1. The V gene end was trimmed by 1 base and the J gene end by 8 bases; junction bases not matched to a gene: 10. Looked up from germline, CDR1 is GTSNPN and CDR2 is SVGIG (reference sequence). The CDR3 sequence is 16 residues long. Written as DNA, the CDR3 is TGTGCCTGGAGTGCCCCGGGGACAGGGGAAGGAGAAAAACTGTTTTTT. This translates into CAWSAPGTGEGEKLFF. Full variable domain (outside the CDR3, taken from reference TRBV30 and TRBJ1-4): SQTIHQWPATLVQPVGSPLSLECTVEGTSNPNLYWYRQAAGRGLQLLFYSVGIGQISSEVPQNLSASRPQDRQFILSSKKLLLSDSGFYLCAWSAPGTGEGEKLFFGSGTQLSVL.

The chain employs TRBV12-3 or TRBV12-4 and TRBJ2-2, with 8 bases matching TRBD2. The CDR3 contains 13 residues. Trimming cost V 5 bases and J 7 bases; bases outside gene matches: 3. The CDR3 here is CASSLREGGELFF. In nucleotides, the CDR3 is TGTGCCAGCAGTCTTCGGGAGGGCGGGGAGCTGTTTTTT.

CDR3 region: CASSLGTTINSPLHF. Written as DNA, the CDR3 is TGTGCCAGCAGCCTCGGGACAACTATTAATTCACCCCTCCACTTT. The J gene is TRBJ1-6, the V gene TRBV7-8; weak D call: TRBD1 (6 bases). Germline V gives CDR1 SGHVS, CDR2 FQNEAQ. The CDR3 loop spans 15 amino acids. The V gene lost 5 bases and the J gene lost 6 bases, with 14 bases spanning the gap.

The chain carries TRBV5-1 and TRBJ1-2; no firm D call. Germline-derived CDR1 and CDR2 are SGHRS and YFSETQ. With 0 bases removed from V and 6 bases from J, the gap between germline ends came to 6 bases. The CDR3 is made up of 12 amino acids. The CDR3 reads CASSLAGDGYTF. For the CDR3, the DNA is TGCGCCAGCAGCTTGGCCGGGGATGGCTACACCTTC.

The genes are TRBV5-1 and TRBJ2-3, with a possible D match to TRBD1 (6 bases). Trimming took off 5 bases at V and 0 bases at J, with 16 bases between the two ends. Germline V gene data show CDR1 as SGHRS and CDR2 as YFSETQ. CDR3 length: 16 amino acids. The CDR3: CASRIGQMISTDTQYF. As DNA, the CDR3 is TGCGCCAGCAGAATCGGACAGATGATTAGCACAGATACGCAGTATTTT.